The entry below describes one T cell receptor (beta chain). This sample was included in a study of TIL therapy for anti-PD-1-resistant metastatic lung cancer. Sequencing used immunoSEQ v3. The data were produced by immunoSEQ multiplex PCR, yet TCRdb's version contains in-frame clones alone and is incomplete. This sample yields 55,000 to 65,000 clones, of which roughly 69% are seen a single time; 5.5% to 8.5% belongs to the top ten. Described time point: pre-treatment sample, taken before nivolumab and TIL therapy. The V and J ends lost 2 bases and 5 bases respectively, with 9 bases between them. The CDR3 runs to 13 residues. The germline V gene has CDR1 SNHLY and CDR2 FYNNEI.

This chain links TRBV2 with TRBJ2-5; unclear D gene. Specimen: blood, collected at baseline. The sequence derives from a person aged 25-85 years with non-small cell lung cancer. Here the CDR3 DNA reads TGTGCCAGCAGTGAATTGGTTTCGGAGACCCAGTACTTC. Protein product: CASSELVSETQYF.